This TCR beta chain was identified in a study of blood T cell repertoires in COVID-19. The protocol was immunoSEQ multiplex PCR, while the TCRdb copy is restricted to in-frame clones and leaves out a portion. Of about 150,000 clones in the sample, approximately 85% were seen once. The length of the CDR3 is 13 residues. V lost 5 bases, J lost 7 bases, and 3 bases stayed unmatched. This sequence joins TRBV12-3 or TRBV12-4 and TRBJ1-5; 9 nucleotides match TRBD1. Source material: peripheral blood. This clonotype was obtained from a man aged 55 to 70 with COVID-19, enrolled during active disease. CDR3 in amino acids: CASSTGGGQPQHF. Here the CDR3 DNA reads TGTGCCAGCAGTACAGGGGGCGGACAGCCCCAGCATTTT.